The 31 T cell receptor beta chains reported below all come from one sample, sequenced in a study of blood T cell repertoires in COVID-19 (dated by TCRdb to the early 2020s). Libraries were prepared through the immunoSEQ multiplex PCR assay. TCRdb provides this immuneACCESS table in a form limited to in-frame rearrangements. Some clones are lacking; in checked studies, under half of them reflect an unresolved V gene, and why the rest are absent is not known. In all, the sample holds under 200,000 clones, and 85% to 90% of those were seen once. The ten largest make up 0.7% to 0.85% of the sample. Sequencing was done on a sample of peripheral blood. Receptors were obtained from a woman in her seventies with acute or convalescent COVID-19.

The rearrangement uses TRBV19 and TRBJ1-5; D not certain. Trimming stripped 10 bases from V and 5 bases from J, with 21 bases between. Looked up from germline, CDR1 is LNHDA and CDR2 is SQIVND (reference sequence). This CDR3 has 15 amino acids. The DNA of the CDR3 is TGTGCCACCCGCAAGGAGGGTAGAGGATATCAGCCCCAGCATTTT. This gives the protein CATRKEGRGYQPQHF.

This chain connects TRBV12-3 or TRBV12-4 to TRBJ1-4; D remains ambiguous. The length of the CDR3 is 13 residues. Trimming removed 6 bases from V and 8 bases from J, with 13 bases in between. CDR3 nucleotide sequence: TGTGCCAGCAGCCCCCGGAGTTCCGAAAAACTGTTTTTT. Translation gives CASSPRSSEKLFF.

The CDR3 is CASSPLMNTEAFF. The DNA for the CDR3 is TGTGCCAGCAGCCCCCTAATGAACACTGAAGCTTTCTTT. The chain has TRBV7-7 and TRBJ1-1; the D is unclear. The CDR3 runs to 13 residues. Per the germline V gene, CDR1 is SSHAT and CDR2 is FNYEAQ (reference sequence). V was cut by 5 bases and J by 0 bases, with 7 bases left in between. The full variable domain, its missing parts supplied by reference TRBV7-7 and TRBJ1-1, is GAGVSQSPRYKVTKRGQDVTLRCDPISSHATLYWYQQALGQGPEFLTYFNYEAQPDKSGLPSDRFSAERPEGSISTLTIQRTEQRDSAMYRCASSPLMNTEAFFGQGTRLTVV.

The chain combines TRBV5-1 with TRBJ2-5; 7 nucleotides agree with TRBD2. Germline CDR1 SGHRS, CDR2 YFSETQ. With 0 bases clipped from V and 3 bases from J, the junction kept 5 bases outside the gene matches. The CDR3 is 15 amino acids. CDR3 nucleotide sequence: TGCGCCAGCAGCTTGGCCGGGGGGTTTAAAGAGACCCAGTACTTC. This sequence encodes CASSLAGGFKETQYF.

This clone turned up a few times. This chain uses TRBV6-5 with TRBJ1-2; 9 nucleotides agree with TRBD1. Germline CDR1 reads MNHEY; CDR2 reads SVGAGI. This CDR3 has 15 amino acids. V dropped 6 bases and J dropped 5; count of bases not matched to a gene: 10. CDR3 in DNA: TGTGCCAGCAGCCCACCGACAGGGGGTATTTATGGCTACACCTTC. Translated: CASSPPTGGIYGYTF.

The CDR3 sequence is CASSLGSESNQPQHF. The CDR3 DNA is TGTGCCAGCAGCTTGGGCAGCGAGAGCAATCAGCCCCAGCATTTT. The chain couples TRBV5-8 to TRBJ1-5, with D uncertain. Germline CDR1 SGHTS, CDR2 YDEGEE. CDR3 size: 15 residues. The germline V and J ends were trimmed by 0 bases and 1 base, with 8 bases remaining between them.

A note on this clone: At the DNA level, this CDR3 is encoded by other sequences in the same sample as well. The rearrangement joins TRBV10-3 to TRBJ2-7; 7 bases align to TRBD1. V lost 2 bases, J lost 4 bases, and 5 bases stayed unmatched. This CDR3 comprises 14 residues. Looked up from germline, CDR1 is ENHRY and CDR2 is SYGVKD. The CDR3 DNA is TGTGCCATCAGTGAGACCGACAGGGCGTACGAGCAGTACTTC. It yields the protein CAISETDRAYEQYF.

This chain connects TRBV11-2 to TRBJ2-5; D might be TRBD2 (5 bases). The length of the CDR3 is 13 residues. Germline CDR1 reads SGHAT; CDR2 reads FQNNGV. V was clipped by 3 bases and J by 3 bases, with 8 bases between them. The CDR3: CASSFAEEETQYF. DNA of the CDR3: TGTGCCAGCAGCTTCGCGGAGGAAGAGACCCAGTACTTC. The whole variable domain, remainder taken from reference TRBV11-2 and TRBJ2-5, is EAGVAQSPRYKIIEKRQSVAFWCNPISGHATLYWYQQILGQGPKLLIQFQNNGVVDDSQLPKDRFSAERLKGVDSTLKIQPAKLEDSAVYLCASSFAEEETQYFGPGTRLLVL.

The chain uses TRBV18 and TRBJ2-5; 7 bases match TRBD2. After removal of 1 base from V and 5 bases from J, the junction contained 1 base not matched to a gene. The CDR3 has 13 residues. Germline CDR1 and CDR2: KGHSH and LQKENI. The CDR3 bases are TGTGCCAGCTCACCACTTAGCGGGGAGACCCAGTACTTC. This codes for CASSPLSGETQYF.

This chain uses TRBV20-1 with TRBJ1-2; D is possibly TRBD1 (5 bases). The CDR3 loop spans 11 amino acids. V lost 4 bases and J lost 6, with 9 bases in between. Germline V gives CDR1 DFQATT, CDR2 SNEGSKA (reference sequence). The CDR3 here is CSANGGNGYTF. The CDR3 DNA follows: TGCAGTGCTAATGGGGGGAATGGCTACACCTTC.

The chain is built from TRBV27 and TRBJ1-4; D gene ambiguous. This CDR3 contains 14 residues. The V and J ends lost 6 bases and 4 bases respectively, with 12 bases between them. Germline values: CDR1 MNHEY, CDR2 SMNVEV (reference sequence). The DNA for the CDR3 is TGTGCCAGCAGGAACCGACTGCGTAATGAAAAACTGTTTTTT. Translated, it gives CASRNRLRNEKLFF. Filled out from reference TRBV27 and TRBJ1-4, the complete variable domain reads EAQVTQNPRYLITVTGKKLTVTCSQNMNHEYMSWYRQDPGLGLRQIYYSMNVEVTDKGDVPEGYKVSRKEKRNFPLILESPSPNQTSLYFCASRNRLRNEKLFFGSGTQLSVL.

This clone was seen a handful of times. V and J are TRBV27 and TRBJ2-3, with TRBD2 as a possible D gene (7 bases). The germline V and J ends were trimmed by 3 bases and 1 base, with 11 bases remaining between them. Germline loops: CDR1 MNHEY, CDR2 SMNVEV (reference sequence). CDR3 size: 15 residues. The CDR3 reads CASSLGGRGTDTQYF. The CDR3 nucleotides are TGTGCCAGCAGTTTGGGGGGGCGCGGCACAGATACGCAGTATTTT.

The chain combines TRBV18 with TRBJ2-3; 8 bases line up with TRBD2. This CDR3 comprises 14 residues. Unmatched junction bases numbered 4, after V lost 8 bases and J lost 0 bases. Germline lookup yields CDR1 KGHSH and CDR2 LQKENI. The CDR3 region is CASGGGPSTDTQYF. The DNA of the CDR3 is TGTGCCAGCGGCGGGGGGCCTAGCACAGATACGCAGTATTTT.

The chain couples TRBV28 to TRBJ2-4; perhaps TRBD1 as D (7 bases). V lost 4 bases and J lost 0, with 10 bases in between. CDR1 MDHEN and CDR2 SYDVKM come from the germline V gene. The CDR3 is 15 residues long. This CDR3 is CASSYQGGAKNIQYF. Written as DNA, the CDR3 is TGTGCCAGCAGTTATCAGGGGGGAGCCAAAAACATTCAGTACTTC.

The gene calls are TRBV7-2 and TRBJ1-6, with 8 bases identical to TRBD1. Germline assignment: CDR1 SGHTA and CDR2 FQGNSA. This CDR3 contains 15 residues. The trim removed 1 base at V and 9 bases at J, leaving 5 bases unmatched. The CDR3 coding sequence is TGTGCCAGCAGCTTAGATCAGGGGGCAGGTTCACCCCTCCACTTT. This encodes CASSLDQGAGSPLHF.

A single count supports this clone. V gene TRBV3-1 (or the pseudogene TRBV3-2) combines with J gene TRBJ2-1, with 10 positions matching TRBD2. Germline trimming cut 6 bases from V and 5 bases from J; bases unmatched to any gene: 4. The CDR3 consists of 14 residues. Germline V gene sequence: CDR1 LGHDT, CDR2 YNNKEL (reference sequence). The CDR3, as DNA: TGTGCCAGCAGTCATAGCGGGGGGAACAATGAGCAGTTCTTC. It is translated as CASSHSGGNNEQFF.

This chain joins TRBV5-5 and TRBJ1-1; no firm D call. Germline V lookup: CDR1 SGHKS, CDR2 YYEKEE (reference sequence). The CDR3 covers 12 residues. Trimming left V 4 bases short and J 10 bases short, with 14 bases between. In nucleotides, the CDR3 is TGTGCCAGCAGCCCCCCGAGTCGTGTAGCTTTCTTT. Translated, it gives CASSPPSRVAFF.

CDR3 residues: CASSPQGGWTEAFF. The CDR3 nucleotides are TGTGCCAGCTCACCTCAAGGGGGTTGGACTGAAGCTTTCTTT. The V and J genes are TRBV18 and TRBJ1-1; D is possibly TRBD1 (6 bases). With 3 bases removed from V and 5 bases from J, the gap between germline ends came to 13 bases. This CDR3 is built from 14 residues. The V gene's germline CDR1 is KGHSH and CDR2 LQKENI.

For the CDR3, the DNA is TGTGCCAGCAGTGCTAGAAGGACTGGAAACACCATATATTTT. Amino acids: CASSARRTGNTIYF. The rearrangement uses TRBV2 and TRBJ1-3; D is unresolved. This CDR3 region has 14 residues. V shed 4 bases and J shed 2 bases, with 9 bases lying between them. Germline assignment: CDR1 SNHLY and CDR2 FYNNEI. Looking up the rest from reference TRBV2 and TRBJ1-3 gives the full variable domain: EPEVTQTPSHQVTQMGQEVILRCVPISNHLYFYWYRQILGQKVEFLVSFYNNEISEKSEIFDDQFSVERPDGSNFTLKIRSTKLEDSAMYFCASSARRTGNTIYFGEGSWLTVV.

This clone was found a few times. The chain uses TRBV7-9 and TRBJ1-5, with 7 bases aligning to TRBD1. The CDR3 runs to 17 residues. The germline gives CDR1 SEHNR, CDR2 FQNEAQ (reference sequence). Trimming took 1 base from V and 0 from J; bases not matched to a gene: 6. The CDR3 DNA is TGTGCCAGCAGCTTAGGTGGACAGGCCTATAGCAATCAGCCCCAGCATTTT. Encoded protein: CASSLGGQAYSNQPQHF.

This chain joins TRBV29-1 and TRBJ1-1, with TRBD1 as a possible D gene (6 bases). Trimming removed 5 bases at V and 5 bases at J, with 15 bases between. In germline, CDR1 is SQVTM, CDR2 ANQGSEA. There are 13 residues in the CDR3. CDR3 sequence reads: CSVRKGERTEAFF. CDR3 sequence (DNA): TGCAGCGTTCGAAAGGGGGAGAGGACTGAAGCTTTCTTT.

This clone was detected once. The chain recombines TRBV10-2 with TRBJ2-7, with TRBD2 matching over 8 bases. This CDR3 is 14 amino acids long. Germline trimming cut 7 bases from V and 1 base from J; bases unmatched to any gene: 6. CDR1 WSHSY and CDR2 SAAADI come from the germline V gene. This CDR3 is CASKPGTSSYEQYF. Here the CDR3 DNA reads TGCGCCAGCAAGCCCGGGACTAGTTCCTACGAGCAGTACTTC.

J is TRBJ2-3 and V is TRBV19; 9 positions match TRBD2. CDR3 length: 16 amino acids. Germline trimming cut 3 bases from V and 3 bases from J; bases unmatched to any gene: 7. Looked up from germline, CDR1 is LNHDA and CDR2 is SQIVND (reference sequence). CDR3 protein: CASSIALAGRTDTQYF. The CDR3, as DNA: TGTGCCAGTAGTATCGCGCTAGCGGGGAGAACAGATACGCAGTATTTT.

The genes are TRBV18 and TRBJ2-5, with TRBD1 matching over 11 bases. Germline assignment: CDR1 KGHSH and CDR2 LQKENI. This CDR3 has 14 amino acids. The ends lost 4 bases at V and 5 bases at J; junction bases unmatched: 3. Here the CDR3 DNA reads TGTGCCAGCTCACGGCGGACAGGGGGCGAGACCCAGTACTTC. Its translation: CASSRRTGGETQYF.

This chain connects TRBV21-1 to TRBJ2-1; TRBD2 is the table's D call and was not checked against the DNA. TRBV21-1 is a pseudogene segment. The CDR3 has 12 amino acids. The DNA of the CDR3 is TGTGCCAGCAGCAAAGCGGCGAGGGAGCAGTTCTTC. Its translation: CASSKAAREQFF.

This clone has just one count. V and J are TRBV11-1 and TRBJ2-2; 11 positions agree with TRBD2. Germline CDR1 SGHAT, CDR2 FQDESV (reference sequence). Losses at the gene ends were 1 base for V and 5 bases for J; bases not matched to a gene: 0. The CDR3 is made up of 15 amino acids. The CDR3 here is CASSLGLAGTGELFF. The CDR3 DNA sequence: TGTGCCAGCAGCTTAGGACTAGCGGGGACCGGGGAGCTGTTTTTT.

This chain connects TRBV5-1 to TRBJ2-7, with 16 bases aligning to TRBD2. Germline V gene lookup returns CDR1 SGHRS and CDR2 YFSETQ. This CDR3 spans 17 amino acids. The junction had 8 bases not matched to a gene; V was cut back by 1 base and J by 7 bases. The CDR3 spells CASSLMGLAGGPEEQYF. The CDR3 bases are TGCGCCAGCAGCTTGATGGGACTAGCGGGAGGGCCAGAAGAGCAGTACTTC.

The rearrangement links TRBV28 to TRBJ2-5; maybe TRBD2 (5 bases). Germline V lookup: CDR1 MDHEN, CDR2 SYDVKM. The CDR3 extends over 14 amino acids. V was shortened by 2 bases and J by 4 bases, with 11 bases between the two germline ends. CDR3 sequence reads: CASSLRNAGETQYF. The CDR3 DNA reads TGTGCCAGCAGTTTACGTAATGCGGGAGAGACCCAGTACTTC.

Turning to this clone: Different DNA sequences within this sample yield the same CDR3. J is TRBJ1-6 and V is TRBV9; D perhaps matches TRBD1 (6 bases). This CDR3 is built from 14 residues. Germline V gives CDR1 SGDLS, CDR2 YYNGEE. With 2 bases removed from V and 8 bases from J, the gap between germline ends came to 11 bases. CDR3 loop: CASSVVGGDSPLHF. CDR3 DNA: TGTGCCAGCAGCGTCGTAGGGGGAGATTCACCCCTCCACTTT.

V and J are TRBV2 and TRBJ2-7; D uncertain. Germline lookup yields CDR1 SNHLY and CDR2 FYNNEI. CDR3 length equals 14 residues. Trimming cost V 8 bases and J 6 bases, with 20 bases left between them. Here the CDR3 reads CASQDDLRVTEQYF. CDR3 sequence (DNA): TGTGCCAGCCAAGACGACTTAAGAGTCACCGAGCAGTACTTC.

The rearrangement uses TRBV11-2 and TRBJ1-2; 7 bases match TRBD1. This CDR3 contains 15 residues. V shed 1 base and J 7 bases; nucleotides not matched to a gene: 9. Germline values: CDR1 SGHAT, CDR2 FQNNGV. The CDR3: CASSLGSRDSLGYTF. In DNA form, the CDR3 reads TGTGCCAGCAGCTTAGGCTCCCGGGACAGTCTTGGCTACACCTTC.